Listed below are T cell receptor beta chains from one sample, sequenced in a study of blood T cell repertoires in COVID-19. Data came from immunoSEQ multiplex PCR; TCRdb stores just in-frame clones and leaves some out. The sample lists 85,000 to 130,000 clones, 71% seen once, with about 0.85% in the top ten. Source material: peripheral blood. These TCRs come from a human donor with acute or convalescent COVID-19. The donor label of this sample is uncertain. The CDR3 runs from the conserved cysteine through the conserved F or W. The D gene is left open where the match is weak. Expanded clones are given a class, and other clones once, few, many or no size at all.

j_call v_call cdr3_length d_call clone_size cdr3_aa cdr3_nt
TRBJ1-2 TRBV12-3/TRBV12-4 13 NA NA CASSLVQGHGYTF TGTGCCAGCAGTTTGGTGCAGGGCCACGGCTACACCTTC
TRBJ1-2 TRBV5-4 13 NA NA CASSASWGGGYTF TGTGCCAGCAGCGCCTCTTGGGGCGGCGGCTACACCTTC
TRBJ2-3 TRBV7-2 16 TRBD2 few CASSLERGARGGTQYF TGTGCCAGCAGCTTAGAGCGGGGGGCCCGAGGTGGTACGCAGTATTTT
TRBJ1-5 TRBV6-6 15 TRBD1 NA CASRVRDSGNQPQHF TGTGCCAGCAGGGTCCGGGACAGTGGGAATCAGCCCCAGCATTTT
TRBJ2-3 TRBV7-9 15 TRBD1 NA CASRIGTGSTDTQYF TGTGCCAGCAGGATAGGGACAGGTAGCACAGATACGCAGTATTTT
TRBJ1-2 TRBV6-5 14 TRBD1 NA CASMGDRGNYGYTF TGTGCCAGCATGGGCGACAGGGGTAACTATGGCTACACCTTC
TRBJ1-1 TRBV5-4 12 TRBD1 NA CASNLQGTEAFF TGTGCCAGCAATTTACAGGGGACTGAAGCTTTCTTT
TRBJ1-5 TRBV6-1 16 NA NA CASSELQVGGNQPQHF TGTGCCAGCAGTGAACTTCAAGTGGGAGGCAATCAGCCCCAGCATTTT
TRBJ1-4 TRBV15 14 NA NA CATSRDAGTEKLFF TGTGCCACCAGCAGAGATGCGGGGACTGAAAAACTGTTTTTT
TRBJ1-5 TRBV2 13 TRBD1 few CASSATGPTAQHF TGTGCCAGCAGTGCGACAGGGCCCACAGCCCAGCATTTT
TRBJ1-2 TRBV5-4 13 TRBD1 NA CASSTRTGDGYTF TGTGCCAGCAGCACAAGGACAGGGGATGGCTACACCTTC
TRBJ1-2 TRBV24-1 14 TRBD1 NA CATSDPTGGYGYTF TGTGCCACCAGTGACCCGACAGGGGGCTATGGCTACACCTTC
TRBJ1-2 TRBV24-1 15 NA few CATSDKGEKFNGYTF TGTGCCACCAGTGATAAGGGGGAGAAGTTCAATGGCTACACCTTC
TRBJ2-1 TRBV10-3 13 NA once CAISEPPGDEQFF TGTGCCATCAGTGAGCCGCCCGGGGATGAGCAGTTCTTC
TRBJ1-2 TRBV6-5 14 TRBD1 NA CASTPGTTGDGYTF TGTGCCAGCACCCCAGGAACCACAGGGGATGGCTACACCTTC
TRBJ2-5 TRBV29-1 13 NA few CSVAASGKETQYF TGCAGCGTTGCGGCCTCAGGAAAGGAGACCCAGTACTTC
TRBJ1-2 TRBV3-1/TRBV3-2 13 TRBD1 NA CASRRGTGVGYTF TGTGCCAGCAGGAGGGGGACAGGGGTTGGCTACACCTTC
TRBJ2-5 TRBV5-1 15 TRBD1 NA CASSLATGGGETQYF TGCGCCAGCAGCTTGGCGACAGGGGGTGGAGAGACCCAGTACTTC
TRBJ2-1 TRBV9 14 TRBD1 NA CASSAGTGGDEQFF TGTGCCAGCAGCGCCGGGACAGGGGGCGATGAGCAGTTCTTC
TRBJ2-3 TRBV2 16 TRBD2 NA CASSTSGRFLADTQYF TGTGCCAGCTCAACTAGCGGGCGGTTTCTCGCAGATACGCAGTATTTT
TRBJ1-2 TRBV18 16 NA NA CASSSAAGQANYGYTF TGTGCCAGCTCATCCGCTGCGGGTCAAGCTAACTATGGCTACACCTTC
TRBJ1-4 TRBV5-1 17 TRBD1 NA CASSHGQGIATNEKLFF TGCGCCAGCAGCCACGGACAGGGTATTGCAACTAATGAAAAACTGTTTTTT
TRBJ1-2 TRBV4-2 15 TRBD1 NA CASSHTDRGHYGYTF TGTGCCAGCAGCCATACGGACAGGGGACACTATGGCTACACCTTC
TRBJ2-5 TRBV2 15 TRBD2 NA CASSDNSGGMETQYF TGTGCCAGCAGTGATAATAGCGGGGGGATGGAGACCCAGTACTTC
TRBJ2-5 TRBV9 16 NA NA CASSVDGGTAQETQYF TGTGCCAGCAGCGTAGATGGGGGGACAGCCCAAGAGACCCAGTACTTC
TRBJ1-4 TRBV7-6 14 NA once CASSQRGLSEKLFF TGTGCCAGCAGCCAAAGGGGTCTAAGTGAAAAACTGTTTTTT
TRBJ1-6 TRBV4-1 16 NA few CASSQESPVNNSPLHF TGCGCCAGCAGCCAAGAGTCCCCAGTTAATAATTCACCCCTCCACTTT
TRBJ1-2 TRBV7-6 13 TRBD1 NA CASSQGTDYGYTF TGTGCCAGCAGCCAAGGGACAGACTATGGCTACACCTTC
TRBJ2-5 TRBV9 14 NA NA CASSSRGYQETQYF TGTGCCAGCAGCTCCCGGGGGTACCAAGAGACCCAGTACTTC
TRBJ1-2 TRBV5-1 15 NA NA CASSLAAATNYGYTF TGCGCCAGCAGCTTGGCCGCGGCAACCAACTATGGCTACACCTTC
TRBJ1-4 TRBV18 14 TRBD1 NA CASSPVGQGEKLFF TGTGCCAGCTCACCAGTGGGACAGGGGGAAAAACTGTTTTTT
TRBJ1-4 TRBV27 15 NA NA CASSLLGATNEKLFF TGTGCCAGCAGTTTACTGGGAGCGACTAATGAAAAACTGTTTTTT
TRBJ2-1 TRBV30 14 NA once CAWSGRTGKTQQFF TGTGCCTGGAGTGGAAGAACAGGGAAAACTCAGCAGTTCTTC
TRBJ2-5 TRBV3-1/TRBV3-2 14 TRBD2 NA CASSQRGGPGTQYF TGTGCCAGCAGCCAGCGGGGGGGCCCAGGGACCCAGTACTTC
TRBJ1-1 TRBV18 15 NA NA CASSPVTLVNTEAFF TGTGCCAGCTCACCAGTGACACTTGTGAACACTGAAGCTTTCTTT
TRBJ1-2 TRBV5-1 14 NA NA CASSLDGGAYGYTF TGCGCCAGCAGCTTGGACGGAGGGGCCTATGGCTACACCTTC
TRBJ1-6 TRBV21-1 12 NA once CASRTKGVTPHF TGTGCCAGCAGGACTAAGGGGGTCACCCCCCACTTT
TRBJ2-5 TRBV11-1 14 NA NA CASSFAQGGETQYF TGTGCCAGCAGCTTCGCGCAGGGTGGAGAGACCCAGTACTTC
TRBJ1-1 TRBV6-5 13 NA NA CASRRVMNTEAFF TGTGCCAGCAGACGGGTTATGAACACTGAAGCTTTCTTT
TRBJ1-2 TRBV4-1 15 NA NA CASSQAAGDLYGYTF TGCGCCAGCAGCCAAGCAGCAGGGGACCTCTATGGCTACACCTTC
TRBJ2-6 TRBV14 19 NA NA CASSLVGLSTFSGANVLTF TGTGCCAGCAGCCTGGTCGGGTTATCTACATTCTCTGGGGCCAACGTCCTGACTTTC